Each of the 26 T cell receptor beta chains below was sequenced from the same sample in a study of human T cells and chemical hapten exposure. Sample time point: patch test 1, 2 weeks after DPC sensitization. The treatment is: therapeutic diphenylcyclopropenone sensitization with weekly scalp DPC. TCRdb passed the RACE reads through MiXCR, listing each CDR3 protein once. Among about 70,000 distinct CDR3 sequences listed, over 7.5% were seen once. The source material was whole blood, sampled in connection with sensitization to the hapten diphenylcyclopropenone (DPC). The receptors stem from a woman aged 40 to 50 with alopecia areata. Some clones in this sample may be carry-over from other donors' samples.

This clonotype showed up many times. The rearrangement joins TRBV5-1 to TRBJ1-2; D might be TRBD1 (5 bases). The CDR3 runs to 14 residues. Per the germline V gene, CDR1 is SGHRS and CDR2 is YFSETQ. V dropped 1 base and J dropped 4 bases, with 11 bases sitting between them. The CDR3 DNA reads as TGCGCCAGCAGCTTGATTGGAGGGGCCTATGGCTACACCTTC. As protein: CASSLIGGAYGYTF.

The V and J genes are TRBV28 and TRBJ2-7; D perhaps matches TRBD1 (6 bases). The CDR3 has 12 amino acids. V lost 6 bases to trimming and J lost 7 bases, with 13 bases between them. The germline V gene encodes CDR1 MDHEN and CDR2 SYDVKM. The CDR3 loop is CASRHREREQYF. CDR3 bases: TGTGCCAGCAGGCACAGGGAGAGGGAGCAGTACTTC.

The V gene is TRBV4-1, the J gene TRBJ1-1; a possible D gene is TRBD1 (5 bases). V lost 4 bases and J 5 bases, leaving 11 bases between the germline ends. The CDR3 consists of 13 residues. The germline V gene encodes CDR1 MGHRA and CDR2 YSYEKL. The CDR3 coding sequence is TGCGCCAGCAGCCTCGACAGTGAGACTGAAGCTTTCTTT. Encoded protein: CASSLDSETEAFF.

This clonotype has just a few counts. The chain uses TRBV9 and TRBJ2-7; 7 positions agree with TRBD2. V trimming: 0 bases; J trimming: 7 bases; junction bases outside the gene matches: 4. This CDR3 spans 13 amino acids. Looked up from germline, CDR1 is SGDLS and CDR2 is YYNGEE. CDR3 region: CASSVEWGGEQYF. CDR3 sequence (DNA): TGTGCCAGCAGCGTAGAATGGGGAGGGGAGCAGTACTTC.

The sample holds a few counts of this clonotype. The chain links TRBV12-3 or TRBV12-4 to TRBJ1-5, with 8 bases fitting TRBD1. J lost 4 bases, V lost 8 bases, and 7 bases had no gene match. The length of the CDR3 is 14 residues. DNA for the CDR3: TGTGCCAGCTTTGGGACAGGCAGTAATCAGCCCCAGCATTTT. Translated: CASFGTGSNQPQHF.

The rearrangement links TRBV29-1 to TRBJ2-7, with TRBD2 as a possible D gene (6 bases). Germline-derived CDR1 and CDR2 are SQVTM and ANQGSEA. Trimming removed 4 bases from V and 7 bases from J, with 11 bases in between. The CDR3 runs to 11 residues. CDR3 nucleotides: TGCAGCGTTGGGGCTGGGAGGGAGCAGTACTTC. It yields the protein CSVGAGREQYF.

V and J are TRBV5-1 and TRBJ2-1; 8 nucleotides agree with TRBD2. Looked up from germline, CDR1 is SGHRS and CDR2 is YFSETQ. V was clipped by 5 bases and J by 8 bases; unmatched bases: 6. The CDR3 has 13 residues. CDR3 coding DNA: TGCGCCAGCAGGGTAGCGGGGTTTGATGAGCAGTTCTTC. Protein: CASRVAGFDEQFF.

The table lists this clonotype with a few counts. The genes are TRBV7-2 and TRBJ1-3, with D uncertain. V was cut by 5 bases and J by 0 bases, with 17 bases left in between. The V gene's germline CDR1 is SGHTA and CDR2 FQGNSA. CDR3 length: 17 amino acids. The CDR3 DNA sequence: TGTGCCAGCAGCCTTTCGCGACCTTCAAGCTCTGGAAACACCATATATTTT. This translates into CASSLSRPSSSGNTIYF. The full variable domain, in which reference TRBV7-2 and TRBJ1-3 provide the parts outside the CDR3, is GAGVSQSPSNKVTEKGKDVELRCDPISGHTALYWYRQSLGQGLEFLIYFQGNSAPDKSGLPSDRFSAERTGGSVSTLTIQRTQQEDSAVYLCASSLSRPSSSGNTIYFGEGSWLTVV.

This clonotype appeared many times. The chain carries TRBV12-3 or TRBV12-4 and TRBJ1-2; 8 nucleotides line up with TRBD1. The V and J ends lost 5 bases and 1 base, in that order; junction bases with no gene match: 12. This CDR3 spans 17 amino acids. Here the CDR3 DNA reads TGTGCCAGCAGTCTCCGGACAGGGATAAGATTTAACTATGGCTACACCTTC. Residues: CASSLRTGIRFNYGYTF.

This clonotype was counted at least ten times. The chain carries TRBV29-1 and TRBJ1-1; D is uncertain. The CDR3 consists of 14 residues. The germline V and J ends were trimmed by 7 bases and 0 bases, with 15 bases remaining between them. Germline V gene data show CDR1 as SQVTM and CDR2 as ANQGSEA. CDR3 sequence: CSARALDLNTEAFF. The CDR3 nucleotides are TGCAGCGCTCGTGCCCTGGACCTGAACACTGAAGCTTTCTTT. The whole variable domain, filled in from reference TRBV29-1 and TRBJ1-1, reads SAVISQKPSRDICQRGTSLTIQCQVDSQVTMMFWYRQQPGQSLTLIATANQGSEATYESGFVIDKFPISRPNLTFSTLTVSNMSPEDSSIYLCSARALDLNTEAFFGQGTRLTVV.

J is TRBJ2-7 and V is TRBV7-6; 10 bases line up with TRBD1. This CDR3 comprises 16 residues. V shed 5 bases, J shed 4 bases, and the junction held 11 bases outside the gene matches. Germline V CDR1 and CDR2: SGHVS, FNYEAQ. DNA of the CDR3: TGTGCCAGCAGCGGGGACAGGGGCTCCGGGGGTTACGAGCAGTACTTC. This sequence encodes CASSGDRGSGGYEQYF.

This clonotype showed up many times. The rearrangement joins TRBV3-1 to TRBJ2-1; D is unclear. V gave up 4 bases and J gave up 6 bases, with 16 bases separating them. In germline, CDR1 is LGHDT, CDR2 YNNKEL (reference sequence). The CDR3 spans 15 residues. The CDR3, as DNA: TGTGCCAGCAGCCCAGATCCCAGTACGGGCAATGAGCAGTTCTTC. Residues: CASSPDPSTGNEQFF.

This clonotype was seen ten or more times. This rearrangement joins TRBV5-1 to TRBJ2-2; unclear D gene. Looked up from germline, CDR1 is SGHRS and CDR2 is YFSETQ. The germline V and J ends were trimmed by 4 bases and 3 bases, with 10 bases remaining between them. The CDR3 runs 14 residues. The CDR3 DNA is TGCGCCAGCAGCCCGTCTAGAGACACCGGGGAGCTGTTTTTT. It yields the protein CASSPSRDTGELFF.

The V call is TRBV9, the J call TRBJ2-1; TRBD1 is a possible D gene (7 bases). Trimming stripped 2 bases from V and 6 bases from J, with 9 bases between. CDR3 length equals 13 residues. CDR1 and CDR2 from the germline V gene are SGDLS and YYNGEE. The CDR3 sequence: CASSVQGGNEQFF. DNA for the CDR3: TGTGCCAGCAGCGTGCAGGGGGGCAATGAGCAGTTCTTC.

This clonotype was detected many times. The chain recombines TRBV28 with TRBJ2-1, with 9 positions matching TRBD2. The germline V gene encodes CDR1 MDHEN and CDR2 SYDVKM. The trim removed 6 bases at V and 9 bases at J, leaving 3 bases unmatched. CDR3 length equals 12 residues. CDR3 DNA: TGTGCCAGCAGCACGACTAGCGGTGAGCAGTTCTTC. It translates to CASSTTSGEQFF.

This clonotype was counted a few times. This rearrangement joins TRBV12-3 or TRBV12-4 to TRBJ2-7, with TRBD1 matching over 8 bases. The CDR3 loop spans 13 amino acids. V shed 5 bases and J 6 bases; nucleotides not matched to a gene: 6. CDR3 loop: CASSGQGGGEQYF. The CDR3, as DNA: TGTGCCAGCAGTGGACAGGGTGGTGGCGAGCAGTACTTC.

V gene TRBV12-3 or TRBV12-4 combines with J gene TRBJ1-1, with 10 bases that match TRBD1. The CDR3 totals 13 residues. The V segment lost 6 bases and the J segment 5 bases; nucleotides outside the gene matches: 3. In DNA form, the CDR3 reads TGTGCCAGCAGACGGACAGGGGGAACTGAAGCTTTCTTT. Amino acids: CASRRTGGTEAFF.

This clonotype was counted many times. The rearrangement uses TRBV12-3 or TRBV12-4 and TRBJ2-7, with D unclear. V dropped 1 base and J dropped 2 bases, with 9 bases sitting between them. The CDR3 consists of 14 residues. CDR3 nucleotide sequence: TGTGCCAGCAGTTTAGAGACGGTAACCTACGAGCAGTACTTC. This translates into CASSLETVTYEQYF.

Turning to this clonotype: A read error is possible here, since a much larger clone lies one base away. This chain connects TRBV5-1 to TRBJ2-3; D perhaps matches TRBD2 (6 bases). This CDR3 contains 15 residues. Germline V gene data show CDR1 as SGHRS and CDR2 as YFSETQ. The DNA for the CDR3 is TGCGCCAGCAGCTTGGAAGTTACTAGCATAGATACGCAGTATTTT. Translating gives CASSLEVTSIDTQYF. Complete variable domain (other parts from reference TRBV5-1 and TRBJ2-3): KAGVTQTPRYLIKTRGQQVTLSCSPISGHRSVSWYQQTPGQGLQFLFEYFSETQRNKGNFPGRFSGRQFSNSRSEMNVSTLELGDSALYLCASSLEVTSIDTQYFGPGTRLTVL.

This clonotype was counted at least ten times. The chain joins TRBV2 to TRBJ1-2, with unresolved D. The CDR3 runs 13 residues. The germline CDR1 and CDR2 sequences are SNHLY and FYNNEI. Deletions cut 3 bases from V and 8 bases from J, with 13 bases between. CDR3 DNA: TGTGCCAGCAGTGAGGATTGGGCTTCCGGCTACACCTTC. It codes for CASSEDWASGYTF.

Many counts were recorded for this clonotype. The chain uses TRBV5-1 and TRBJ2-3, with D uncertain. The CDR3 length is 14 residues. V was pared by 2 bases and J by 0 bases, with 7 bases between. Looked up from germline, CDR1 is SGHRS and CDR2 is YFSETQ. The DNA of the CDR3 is TGCGCCAGCAGCTTCAGGTCAAGCACAGATACGCAGTATTTT. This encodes CASSFRSSTDTQYF. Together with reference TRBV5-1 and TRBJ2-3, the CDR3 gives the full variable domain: KAGVTQTPRYLIKTRGQQVTLSCSPISGHRSVSWYQQTPGQGLQFLFEYFSETQRNKGNFPGRFSGRQFSNSRSEMNVSTLELGDSALYLCASSFRSSTDTQYFGPGTRLTVL.

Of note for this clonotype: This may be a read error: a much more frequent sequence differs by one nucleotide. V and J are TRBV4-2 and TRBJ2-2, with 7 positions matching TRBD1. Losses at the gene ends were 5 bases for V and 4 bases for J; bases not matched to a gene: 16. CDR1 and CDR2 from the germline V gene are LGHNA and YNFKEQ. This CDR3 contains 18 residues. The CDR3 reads CASSKVLISTGATGELFF. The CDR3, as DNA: TGTGCCAGCAGCAAAGTTTTAATCTCTACAGGGGCCACCGGGGAGCTGTTTTTT.

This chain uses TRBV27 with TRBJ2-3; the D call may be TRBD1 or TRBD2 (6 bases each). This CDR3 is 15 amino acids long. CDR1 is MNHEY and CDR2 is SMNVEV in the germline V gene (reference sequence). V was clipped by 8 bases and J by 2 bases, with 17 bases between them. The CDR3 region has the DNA TGTGCCAGCCGTGGAGGGGACACCTACACAGATACGCAGTATTTT. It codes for CASRGGDTYTDTQYF.

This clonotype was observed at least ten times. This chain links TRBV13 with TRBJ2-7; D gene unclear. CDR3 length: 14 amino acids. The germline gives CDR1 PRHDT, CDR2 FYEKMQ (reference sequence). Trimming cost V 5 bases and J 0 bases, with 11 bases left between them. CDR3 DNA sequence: TGTGCCAGCAGCCACACCGGGCCCTCCTACGAGCAGTACTTC. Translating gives CASSHTGPSYEQYF.

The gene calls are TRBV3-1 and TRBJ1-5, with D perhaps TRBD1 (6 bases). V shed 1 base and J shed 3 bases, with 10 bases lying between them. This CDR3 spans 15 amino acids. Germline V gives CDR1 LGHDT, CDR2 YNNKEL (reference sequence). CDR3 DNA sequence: TGTGCCAGCAGCCAAGCTGGGACACCCAATCAGCCCCAGCATTTT. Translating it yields CASSQAGTPNQPQHF.

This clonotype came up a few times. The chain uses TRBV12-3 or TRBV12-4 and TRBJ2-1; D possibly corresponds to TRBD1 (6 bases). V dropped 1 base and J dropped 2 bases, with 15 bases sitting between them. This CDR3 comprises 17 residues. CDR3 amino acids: CASSLGEPGHTYNEQFF. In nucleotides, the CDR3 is TGTGCCAGCAGTTTAGGGGAACCGGGACATACCTACAATGAGCAGTTCTTC.